This TCR beta chain was sequenced in a study of CD8+ T cells in alopecia areata. This CDR3 region has 16 residues. Germline V CDR1 and CDR2: GTSNPN, SVGIG (reference sequence). Comments on this clone: Its antigen is not known. At one end, the junction sequence differs from germline, possibly due to a read error.

Isolated RNA was reverse transcribed into cDNA used as the sequencing template. Using immunoSEQ multiplex PCR, the repertoire was profiled, and TCRdb retains in-frame clones only, with some absent. The sample has some 110,000 clones, 58% seen once. The treatment was: oral pan-JAK inhibitor, 5-10 mg twice daily. It was from PBMCs that CD4+ and CD8+ T cells were sorted. Notes on the study in general: In scalp and blood during tofacitinib, many expanded lesional clones persisted.

This specimen consisted of CD8+ T cells sorted from blood, obtained at week 4, from a patient treated with tofacitinib. The source is a human donor with alopecia areata. J is TRBJ1-1 and V is TRBV30, with TRBD1 matching 9 bases. CDR3 sequence reads: CAGSPGQGPRNTEAFF. Here the CDR3 DNA reads TGTGCCGGGAGCCCGGGACAGGGTCCCCGAAACACTGAAGCTTTCTTT. The full variable domain, completed using reference TRBV30 and TRBJ1-1, is SQTIHQWPATLVQPVGSPLSLECTVEGTSNPNLYWYRQAAGRGLQLLFYSVGIGQISSEVPQNLSASRPQDRQFILSSKKLLLSDSGFYLCAGSPGQGPRNTEAFFGQGTRLTVV.